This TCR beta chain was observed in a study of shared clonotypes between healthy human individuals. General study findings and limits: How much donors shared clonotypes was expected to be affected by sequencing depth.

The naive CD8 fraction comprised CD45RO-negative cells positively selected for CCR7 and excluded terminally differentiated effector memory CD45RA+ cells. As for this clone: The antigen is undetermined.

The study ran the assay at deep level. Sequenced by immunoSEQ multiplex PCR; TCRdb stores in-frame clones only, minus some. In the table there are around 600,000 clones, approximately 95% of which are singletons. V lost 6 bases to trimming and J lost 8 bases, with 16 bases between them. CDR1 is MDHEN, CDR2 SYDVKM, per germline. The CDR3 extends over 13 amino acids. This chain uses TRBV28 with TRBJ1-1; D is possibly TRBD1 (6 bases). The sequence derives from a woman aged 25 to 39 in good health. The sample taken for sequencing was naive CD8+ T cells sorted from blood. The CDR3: CASSSGERGEAFF. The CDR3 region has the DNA TGTGCCAGCAGCTCAGGGGAACGGGGGGAAGCTTTCTTT.